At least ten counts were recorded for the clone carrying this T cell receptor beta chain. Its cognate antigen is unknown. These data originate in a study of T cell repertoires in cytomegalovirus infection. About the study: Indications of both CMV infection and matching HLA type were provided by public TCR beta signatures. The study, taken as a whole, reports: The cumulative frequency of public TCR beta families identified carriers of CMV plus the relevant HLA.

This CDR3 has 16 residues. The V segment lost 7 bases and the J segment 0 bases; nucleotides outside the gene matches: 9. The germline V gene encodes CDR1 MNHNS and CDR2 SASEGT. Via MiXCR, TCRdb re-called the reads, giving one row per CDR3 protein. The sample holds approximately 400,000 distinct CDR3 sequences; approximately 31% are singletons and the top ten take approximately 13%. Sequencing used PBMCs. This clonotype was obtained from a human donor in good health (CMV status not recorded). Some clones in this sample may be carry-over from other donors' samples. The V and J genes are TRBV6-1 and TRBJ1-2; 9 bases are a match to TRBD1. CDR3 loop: CASTSDRGHTNYGYTF. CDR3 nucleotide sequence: TGTGCCAGCACCTCGGACAGGGGCCATACTAACTATGGCTACACCTTC.